This T cell receptor (beta chain) is drawn from a study of response to subunit inactivated influenza vaccine. TCRdb processed the RT-PCR reads anew with MiXCR; each CDR3 protein has one entry. Altogether about 650,000 distinct CDR3 sequences are present, around 15% being singletons, with the ten largest covering 7.6%. The CDR3 consists of 18 residues. With 2 bases removed from V and 0 bases from J, the gap between germline ends came to 18 bases. Germline assignment: CDR1 SGHAT and CDR2 FQDESV (reference sequence). Whole-study results and caveats: With each seasonal influenza vaccination, the authors suggested, few new T cells are recruited.

In its sample, this clonotype was seen a few times. Its target is not known. The receptor comes from a man aged 45-65 years who received an inactivated influenza vaccine. This specimen consisted of PBMCs from blood, obtained less than 15 days before vaccination. This rearrangement joins TRBV11-1 to TRBJ2-3; either TRBD1 or TRBD2 may fit D (5 bases each). In DNA, the CDR3 is TGTGCCAGCAGCTTAAAACGGGGCAGCTTCTCTAGCACAGATACGCAGTATTTT. Its translation is CASSLKRGSFSSTDTQYF.